This T cell receptor (beta chain) was sequenced during a study of STAT5B mutations in CD4+ large granular lymphocyte leukemia. Overall study findings and caveats: Compared with healthy controls (2/35), patient top clones favored TRBV06 (8/27). Main leukemic clonotypes were patient-specific, but 25% appeared at low frequency elsewhere.

This clone appeared a few times. Antigen: not known. The assay was run at survey level. TCRdb's copy holds only in-frame clones and misses some; the assay was immunoSEQ multiplex PCR. The sample yields about 40,000 clones, about four fifths seen once. Germline values: CDR1 SQVTM, CDR2 ANQGSEA. The length of the CDR3 is 11 residues. V was shortened by 2 bases and J by 2 bases, with 3 bases between the two germline ends. This sequence originates from a human donor in good health. Sequences were obtained from CD4+ T cells from blood buffy coats. The chain links TRBV29-1 to TRBJ1-2; D remains ambiguous. The CDR3 DNA reads TGCAGCGTTGAAACCAACTATGGCTACACCTTC. Its translation: CSVETNYGYTF.